The 18 T cell receptor beta chains below all came from one sample that was sequenced in a study of radiation and T cells in renal cell carcinoma. Documented treatment: treatment-naive control, cytoreductive nephrectomy. The data were produced by immunoSEQ multiplex PCR, yet TCRdb's version contains in-frame clones alone and is incomplete. The sample shows around 20,000 clones, roughly three fifths of them seen only once. The sample consisted of tumor tissue, taken from a patient whose treatment was nephrectomy without radiotherapy. These receptors all stem from a man over 45 with renal cell carcinoma.

The rearrangement uses TRBV9 and TRBJ2-2; D is possibly TRBD1 or TRBD2 (5 bases each). CDR1 and CDR2 (germline): SGDLS, YYNGEE. V lost 4 bases, J lost 3 bases, and 16 bases lay in between. This CDR3 contains 16 residues. CDR3 sequence reads: CASSFGTEVDTGELFF. DNA of the CDR3: TGTGCCAGCAGCTTTGGGACCGAGGTGGACACCGGGGAGCTGTTTTTT.

This clone was found a few times. The chain recombines TRBV5-4 with TRBJ1-4, with D hard to call. With 2 bases removed from V and 8 bases from J, the gap between germline ends came to 10 bases. Germline values: CDR1 SGHNT, CDR2 YYREEE (reference sequence). The CDR3 consists of 13 residues. The CDR3 DNA is TGTGCCAGCAGCTTCCTGGTCGGGGAAAAACTGTTTTTT. Protein product: CASSFLVGEKLFF. The complete variable domain, with remaining parts taken from reference TRBV5-4 and TRBJ1-4, reads ETGVTQSPTHLIKTRGQQVTLRCSSQSGHNTVSWYQQALGQGPQFIFQYYREEENGRGNFPPRFSGLQFPNYSSELNVNALELDDSALYLCASSFLVGEKLFFGSGTQLSVL.

The chain joins TRBV6-1 to TRBJ1-1; 7 nucleotides match TRBD1. V gave up 3 bases and J gave up 8 bases; unmatched junction bases: 0. CDR3 size: 11 residues. Germline V gene sequence: CDR1 MNHNS, CDR2 SASEGT. Here the CDR3 DNA reads TGTGCCAGCAGTGAGACAGGGGAAGCTTTCTTT. Its translation: CASSETGEAFF.

This chain joins TRBV5-4 and TRBJ2-1, with 7 bases lining up with TRBD2. With V trimmed by 4 bases and J by 0 bases, 7 bases remained unmatched. The CDR3 consists of 16 residues. Per the germline V gene, CDR1 is SGHNT and CDR2 is YYREEE (reference sequence). The CDR3 coding sequence is TGTGCCAGCAGCCCGGGCGGCGGGAGCTCCTACAATGAGCAGTTCTTC. Translating gives CASSPGGGSSYNEQFF. Variable domain in full (rest from reference TRBV5-4 and TRBJ2-1): ETGVTQSPTHLIKTRGQQVTLRCSSQSGHNTVSWYQQALGQGPQFIFQYYREEENGRGNFPPRFSGLQFPNYSSELNVNALELDDSALYLCASSPGGGSSYNEQFFGPGTRLTVL.

This clone was counted only a few times. The chain combines TRBV7-3 with TRBJ2-7; D may be TRBD1 (7 bases). With 4 bases removed from V and 3 bases from J, the gap between germline ends came to 16 bases. This CDR3 has 15 amino acids. Germline CDR1 reads SGHTA; CDR2 reads FQGTGA. This CDR3 reads CASSSQGGEGYEQYF. CDR3 coding DNA: TGTGCCAGCAGCTCCCAGGGGGGCGAAGGCTACGAGCAGTACTTC.

The chain carries TRBV25-1 and TRBJ1-3; D might be TRBD1 (5 bases). The ends were cut back, 2 bases at V and 2 bases at J, with 13 bases in the middle. Germline V gene data show CDR1 as MGHDK and CDR2 as SYGVNS. CDR3 size: 16 residues. Written as DNA, the CDR3 is TGTGCCAGCAGTGAAGGGGCCTCAGGAGCTGGAAACACCATATATTTT. Its protein product is CASSEGASGAGNTIYF.

This clone was picked up a small number of times. This chain connects TRBV7-2 to TRBJ2-3, with 7 nucleotides matching TRBD1. Per germline, CDR1 SGHTA and CDR2 FQGNSA. The CDR3 sequence is 15 residues long. V was pared by 2 bases and J by 3 bases, with 5 bases of the junction left unmatched. CDR3 sequence reads: CASSLTDRETDTQYF. CDR3 nucleotide sequence: TGTGCCAGCAGCTTAACCGACAGGGAGACAGATACGCAGTATTTT.

The chain employs TRBV30 and TRBJ2-7; TRBD2 matches 7 bases. CDR1 and CDR2 from the germline V gene are GTSNPN and SVGIG (reference sequence). V was clipped by 5 bases and J by 5 bases; unmatched bases: 9. The CDR3 is 13 residues long. The CDR3 nucleotides read TGTGCCTGGGGACTAGGGCGGGGCAACGAGCAGTACTTC. As protein: CAWGLGRGNEQYF. The full variable domain, with the rest looked up from reference TRBV30 and TRBJ2-7, is SQTIHQWPATLVQPVGSPLSLECTVEGTSNPNLYWYRQAAGRGLQLLFYSVGIGQISSEVPQNLSASRPQDRQFILSSKKLLLSDSGFYLCAWGLGRGNEQYFGPGTRLTVT.

This clone was counted once. The chain has TRBV18 and TRBJ2-6; D might be TRBD1 or TRBD2, each matching 5 bases. V was clipped by 4 bases and J by 0 bases, with 16 bases between them. CDR1 KGHSH and CDR2 LQKENI come from the germline V gene. The CDR3 is made up of 18 amino acids. The CDR3 loop reads CASSLAPGRTSGANVLTF. The CDR3 nucleotides are TGTGCCAGCTCACTAGCTCCGGGACGGACCTCTGGGGCCAACGTCCTGACTTTC.

This clone was detected only once. CDR3 DNA: TGTGCCAGCAGCTTGGCCCGGGACGGAAATTCACCCCTCCACTTT. Translated, it gives CASSLARDGNSPLHF. The chain joins TRBV5-8 to TRBJ1-6, with a tentative D call TRBD1 (5 bases). The length of the CDR3 is 15 residues. Germline loops: CDR1 SGHTS, CDR2 YDEGEE. Trimming stripped 0 bases from V and 7 bases from J, with 11 bases between.

This sequence joins TRBV7-9 and TRBJ1-1; D ambiguous. The ends were cut back, 3 bases at V and 1 base at J, with 6 bases in the middle. This CDR3 region has 13 residues. The V gene's germline CDR1 is SEHNR and CDR2 FQNEAQ (reference sequence). The CDR3 DNA reads as TGTGCCAGCAGCTTCGGGAAGAACACTGAAGCTTTCTTT. Its protein product is CASSFGKNTEAFF. The full variable domain, with the rest looked up from reference TRBV7-9 and TRBJ1-1, is DTGVSQNPRHKITKRGQNVTFRCDPISEHNRLYWYRQTLGQGPEFLTYFQNEAQLEKSRLLSDRFSAERPKGSFSTLEIQRTEQGDSAMYLCASSFGKNTEAFFGQGTRLTVV.

This clone was found a few times. CDR3 nucleotides: TGCGCCAGCCAGACAGGGCCCATGAACACTGAAGCTTTCTTT. This codes for CASQTGPMNTEAFF. The chain joins TRBV5-1 to TRBJ1-1, with 7 positions matching TRBD1. The CDR3 runs 14 residues. Germline V gene data show CDR1 as SGHRS and CDR2 as YFSETQ. Losses at the gene ends were 7 bases for V and 0 bases for J; bases not matched to a gene: 6.

The gene calls are TRBV6-5 and TRBJ2-1; D gene uncertain. Germline V gene lookup returns CDR1 MNHEY and CDR2 SVGAGI. Deletions cut 7 bases from V and 0 bases from J, with 13 bases between. CDR3 length: 15 amino acids. CDR3 loop: CASKAGDSSYNEQFF. The CDR3 bases are TGTGCCAGCAAGGCAGGCGATAGCTCCTACAATGAGCAGTTCTTC.

The rearrangement uses TRBV4-2 and TRBJ2-6; D may be TRBD1 (5 bases). The CDR3 is 16 residues long. Trimming cost V 1 base and J 4 bases, with 11 bases left between them. CDR1 LGHNA and CDR2 YNFKEQ come from the germline V gene. The CDR3 loop reads CASSQAQGEGANVLTF. The CDR3 DNA reads TGTGCCAGCAGCCAAGCTCAGGGCGAGGGGGCCAACGTCCTGACTTTC.

The chain joins TRBV30 to TRBJ1-1; 7 bases align to TRBD1. CDR1 GTSNPN and CDR2 SVGIG come from the germline V gene (reference sequence). With 2 bases clipped from V and 1 base from J, the junction kept 4 bases outside the gene matches. The CDR3 length is 14 residues. Here the CDR3 reads CAWSSGGRNTEAFF. The CDR3 nucleotides are TGTGCCTGGAGTTCAGGGGGACGGAACACTGAAGCTTTCTTT.

The V call is TRBV6-1, the J call TRBJ2-1, with D possibly being TRBD1 (6 bases). Germline V CDR1 and CDR2: MNHNS, SASEGT. Trimming stripped 6 bases from V and 0 bases from J, with 12 bases between. This CDR3 spans 15 amino acids. DNA of the CDR3: TGTGCCAGCAGCGCCGACAGGAGCTCCTACAATGAGCAGTTCTTC. It specifies CASSADRSSYNEQFF.

This clone was found a few times. The gene calls are TRBV19 and TRBJ1-2, with 8 bases matching TRBD1. The CDR3 consists of 15 residues. J gave up 2 bases and V 7 bases, and 9 bases lay outside the gene matches. Germline-derived CDR1 and CDR2 are LNHDA and SQIVND (reference sequence). CDR3 sequence reads: CASTAGTGTNYGYTF. The CDR3 DNA follows: TGTGCCAGTACCGCCGGGACAGGCACAAACTATGGCTACACCTTC.

This clone appeared a single time. The V call is TRBV6-1, the J call TRBJ2-7; D not certain. CDR1 and CDR2 from the germline V gene are MNHNS and SASEGT. Trimming took off 5 bases at V and 3 bases at J, with 14 bases between the two ends. The CDR3 extends over 14 amino acids. The CDR3 protein is CASSPEAILYEQYF. The CDR3 DNA sequence: TGTGCCAGCAGTCCCGAGGCTATCCTCTACGAGCAGTACTTC.